This is a list of T cell receptor beta chains from one sample in a study of Graves' ophthalmopathy and Graves' hyperthyroidism. TCRdb passed the multiplex PCR reads through MiXCR, listing each CDR3 protein once. The sample holds 210,000 or so distinct CDR3 sequences; just under 30% are singletons and the top ten take 9.1%. What was sequenced was peripheral blood. The receptors stem from a man aged 50-60 years with Graves' ophthalmopathy. Both conserved end residues are part of each CDR3. The order of the fields is V gene, J gene, CDR3 length, clone size, D gene, CDR3 DNA, CDR3 protein. D genes are given only for firm matches. Some rows mark clone size as missing; the rest say once, few, many or name a class of expanded clone.

TRBV3-1	TRBJ1-5	15	many	-	TGTGCCAGCAGCCAAGATTTTACAGGGATTCAGCCCCAGCATTTT	CASSQDFTGIQPQHF
TRBV19	TRBJ1-1	15	many	-	TGTGCCAGCAAACGTACCTCGGGCTCTAACACTGAAGCTTTCTTT	CASKRTSGSNTEAFF
TRBV12-3/TRBV12-4	TRBJ2-7	15	-	TRBD2	TGTGCCAGCAGTACAGGACTAGCGGGAGCCGTGGAGCAGTACTTC	CASSTGLAGAVEQYF
TRBV6-5	TRBJ2-5	14	once	TRBD1	TGTGCCAGCAGTTACTCGCAGGGACAGGAGACCCAGTACTTC	CASSYSQGQETQYF
TRBV7-2	TRBJ2-7	13	many	-	TGTGCCAGCAGCTCCGGGGCCCCCTACGAGCAGTACTTC	CASSSGAPYEQYF
TRBV24-1	TRBJ2-2	14	many	TRBD1	TGTGCCACCAGTGGGACAGGAGACACCGGGGAGTTGTTTTTT	CATSGTGDTGELFF
TRBV6-5	TRBJ2-4	16	many	TRBD2	TGTGCCAGCAGTCGCGATGGGGGGGTCTTCAAAAACATTCAGTACTTC	CASSRDGGVFKNIQYF
TRBV9	TRBJ1-1	14	many	-	TGTGCCAGCAGCGTAGGCCCGGGAGGCACTGAAGCTTTCTTT	CASSVGPGGTEAFF
TRBV11-2	TRBJ2-7	15	many	TRBD1	TGTGCCAGCAGCTTACAGGGGGCTCGGGTCAACGAGCAGTACTTC	CASSLQGARVNEQYF
TRBV25-1	TRBJ2-2	15	many	TRBD2	TGTGCCAGCAGTGAAGGCCGGGAGGACACCGGGGAGCTGTTTTTT	CASSEGREDTGELFF
TRBV20-1	TRBJ1-1	14	many	-	TGCAGCGCCCCCCGGGCCACCCAGAACACTGAAGCTTTCTTT	CSAPRATQNTEAFF
TRBV6-2/TRBV6-3	TRBJ1-2	12	many	-	TGTGCCAGCAGTTACTCTAATTATGGCTACACCTTC	CASSYSNYGYTF
TRBV27	TRBJ1-1	14	many	TRBD1	TGTGCCAGCAGTTCCAAACAGGGGCGATCTGAAGCTTTCTTT	CASSSKQGRSEAFF
TRBV6-5	TRBJ2-7	14	many	-	TGTGCCAGCAGTTACGGGGGGATCACCTACGAGCAGTACTTC	CASSYGGITYEQYF
TRBV28	TRBJ2-7	14	many	-	TGTGCCAGCAGTTCAAAGAGGAGCTCCTACGAGCAGTACTTC	CASSSKRSSYEQYF
TRBV15	TRBJ1-5	14	many	-	TGTGCCACCAGACCCCACGCAGCGGGAAAGCCCCAGCATTTT	CATRPHAAGKPQHF
TRBV5-1	TRBJ2-5	16	many	TRBD2	TGCGCCAGCAGCTCAGGACTAGCGGAGTACCAAGAGACCCAGTACTTC	CASSSGLAEYQETQYF
TRBV29-1	TRBJ2-1	13	many	-	TGCAGCGTTTTAACCTCCTCCTACAATGAGCAGTTCTTC	CSVLTSSYNEQFF
TRBV20-1	TRBJ2-5	13	-	-	TGCAGCGCGCTGGCCGAGGGAACAGAGACCCAGTACTTC	CSALAEGTETQYF
TRBV6-5	TRBJ2-5	14	many	-	TGTGCCAGCAGTTCGTTTACGGCAGAAGAGACCCAGTACTTC	CASSSFTAEETQYF
TRBV29-1	TRBJ2-7	13	many	TRBD2	TGCAGCGTTTTTCAAAGCGGGAGCTACGAGCAGTACTTC	CSVFQSGSYEQYF
TRBV6-1	TRBJ2-5	14	-	-	TGTGCCAGCAGTGAATATGGGTCGGGGGAGACCCAGTACTTC	CASSEYGSGETQYF
TRBV20-1	TRBJ1-1	14	many	-	TGCAGTGCCTCTCCAGACAGTGTTCCGTCTGAAGCTTTCTTT	CSASPDSVPSEAFF
TRBV30	TRBJ2-7	15	many	-	TGTGCCTGGAGTGTAAGGGGTGCGAGTAGCTCGGGGCAGTACTTC	CAWSVRGASSSGQYF
TRBV12-3/TRBV12-4	TRBJ2-5	15	-	TRBD1	TGTGCCAGCAGTCCCCGGACAGGGGGCCCGGAGACCCAGTACTTC	CASSPRTGGPETQYF
TRBV20-1	TRBJ1-6	15	few	-	TGCAGTGCTAGAGATGCAGGCGCGGGGAATTCACCCCTCCACTTT	CSARDAGAGNSPLHF
TRBV30	TRBJ2-2	16	many	TRBD2	TGTGCCTGTCGCCCCCCCGGGACTAGAAACACCGGGGAGCTGTTTTTT	CACRPPGTRNTGELFF
TRBV2	TRBJ1-6	15	many	-	TGTGCCAGCAGTGAGTTGGACAGCCTTAATTCACCCCTCCACTTT	CASSELDSLNSPLHF
TRBV6-4	TRBJ1-2	13	-	-	TGTGCCAGCAGTGACGGGGGGGACTATGGCTACACCTTC	CASSDGGDYGYTF
TRBV12-3/TRBV12-4	TRBJ2-7	14	many	-	TGTGCCAGCAGTCTACACATGGAAGACTACGAGCAGTACTTC	CASSLHMEDYEQYF
TRBV12-3/TRBV12-4	TRBJ1-2	13	many	-	TGTGCCAGCAGTAAGACAGTTCCCGGGGGCTACACCTTC	CASSKTVPGGYTF
TRBV20-1	TRBJ2-5	13	many	-	TGCAGTGCTACACAGATTATCGGGGAGACCCAGTACTTC	CSATQIIGETQYF
TRBV5-4	TRBJ1-3	16	many	TRBD1	TGTGCCAGCAGCAAACCAGGGACAGAATCTGGAAACACCATATATTTT	CASSKPGTESGNTIYF
TRBV5-6	TRBJ2-5	17	many	-	TGTGCCAGCAGCTTGAAACGTTCCGGGGGCAGTGGAGAGACCCAGTACTTC	CASSLKRSGGSGETQYF
TRBV6-5	TRBJ2-5	13	-	-	TGTGCCAGCAGTTACTATGGGTCCGAGACCCAGTACTTC	CASSYYGSETQYF
TRBV6-1	TRBJ2-2	15	-	TRBD1	TGTGCCAGCAGTGGGCCGGGACAGACCACCGGGGAGCTGTTTTTT	CASSGPGQTTGELFF
TRBV6-2/TRBV6-3	TRBJ2-7	12	many	-	TGTGCCAGCAGTTATGCTCTTCGGGAGCAGTACTTC	CASSYALREQYF
TRBV7-2	TRBJ1-6	13	-	TRBD1	TGTGCCAGCAGCCACAAGGACAGGGTGGTCCTCCACTTT	CASSHKDRVVLHF
TRBV19	TRBJ2-7	13	many	-	TGTGCCAGTAGTGTCGCGGGACCCTACGAGCAGTACTTC	CASSVAGPYEQYF
TRBV4-1	TRBJ2-4	21	-	TRBD2	TGCGCCAGCAGCCAAGATTGGCCGGGACTAGCTCTAGTGTCGGCCAAAAACATTCAGTACTTC	CASSQDWPGLALVSAKNIQYF
TRBV6-5	TRBJ2-7	14	-	-	TGTGCCAGCAGTTACAGGAGGGATGGCTACGAGCAGTACTTC	CASSYRRDGYEQYF
TRBV4-3	TRBJ2-7	13	many	-	TGCGCCAGCAGCCAGTTAGAGGGCTACGAGCAGTACTTC	CASSQLEGYEQYF
TRBV20-1	TRBJ2-7	10	many	-	TGCAGTGCTGTGGCCCGCGAGCAGTACTTC	CSAVAREQYF
TRBV7-9	TRBJ1-1	15	many	-	TGTGCCAGCAGCTTAGGTTTGACCCCGCACACTGAAGCTTTCTTT	CASSLGLTPHTEAFF
TRBV5-1	TRBJ2-5	13	many	TRBD1	TGCGCCAGCTACCGGGACAGAGAAGAGACCCAGTACTTC	CASYRDREETQYF
TRBV6-4	TRBJ1-6	15	many	-	TGTGCCAGCAGTTGCGAGAGTGCCTATAATTCACCCCTCCACTTT	CASSCESAYNSPLHF
TRBV14	TRBJ1-6	16	many	-	TGTGCCAGCAGCCAAGAAATAGGGACGGAAAATTCACCCCTCCACTTT	CASSQEIGTENSPLHF
TRBV19	TRBJ1-2	14	many	-	TGTGCCAGTAGTAGAGCCAGGACTAACTATGGCTACACCTTC	CASSRARTNYGYTF
TRBV28	TRBJ1-5	11	many	-	TGTGCCTGCAGTTCCTATCAGCCCCAGCATTTT	CACSSYQPQHF
TRBV18	TRBJ2-5	13	many	-	TGTGCCAGCTCACCACGTCCGGGGGAGACCCAGTACTTC	CASSPRPGETQYF